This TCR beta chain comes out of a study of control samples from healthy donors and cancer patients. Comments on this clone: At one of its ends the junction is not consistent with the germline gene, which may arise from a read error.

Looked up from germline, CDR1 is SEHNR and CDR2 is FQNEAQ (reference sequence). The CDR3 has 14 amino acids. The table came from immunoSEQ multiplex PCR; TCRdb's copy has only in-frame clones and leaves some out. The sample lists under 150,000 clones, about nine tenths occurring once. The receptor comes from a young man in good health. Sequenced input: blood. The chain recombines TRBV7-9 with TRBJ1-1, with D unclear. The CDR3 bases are TGTGTCAGCAGCATAGCCCCGTCGAACACTGAAGCTTTCTTT. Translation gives CVSSIAPSNTEAFF.